This T cell receptor (beta chain) was observed in a study of shared clonotypes between healthy human individuals. General study points: Clonotypes shared by all four sorted-subset donors had higher generation probabilities than non-shared clonotypes.

Sequencing was performed with immunoSEQ multiplex PCR; in TCRdb, only in-frame clones are kept and a portion is missing. The sample lists about 870,000 clones, almost 95% occurring once. A remark on this clone: Its antigen remains unknown.

The germline V gene encodes CDR1 MGHRA and CDR2 YSYEKL. The CDR3 is made up of 14 amino acids. Trimming cost V 3 bases and J 6 bases; bases outside gene matches: 4. In the naive CD8 group, cells lacked CD45RO and were positively selected for CCR7, so terminally differentiated effector memory CD45RA+ cells were left out. Sequences were obtained from naive CD8+ T cells sorted from blood. The chain carries TRBV4-1 and TRBJ2-1; 8 nucleotides match TRBD2. The origin of this receptor is a man aged 25 to 40 in good health. The chain's CDR3 is CASSHSGSTNEQFF. CDR3 DNA sequence: TGCGCCAGCAGCCACAGCGGGAGTACCAATGAGCAGTTCTTC.